The clone carrying this T cell receptor (beta chain) is deemed medium-sized (0.01 to 0.1%). What it recognizes is unknown. Researchers used 5'RACE with constant-segment primers to make TCR alpha and TCR beta cDNA libraries that carry sample barcodes and UMIs. A single record per CDR3 protein comes from TCRdb applying MiXCR to the 5' RACE reads. Of 180,000 or so distinct CDR3 sequences in the sample, 9.5% to 13% are singletons; the top ten hold around 3.8%. Per germline, CDR1 SGHTA and CDR2 FQGTGA. V lost 5 bases, J lost 5 bases, and 7 bases stayed unmatched. The CDR3 spans 14 residues. The source of the sample is a study of T-cell memory formation after mild COVID-19. Study details: In these data, TCR clusters were largely donor specific.

General study findings and limits: SARS-CoV-2 specificity of second-wave clones peaking day 37 was unconfirmed. A second wave expanding day 15 to 37 was CD4+-biased; contracting clones were balanced.

The rearrangement links TRBV7-3 to TRBJ2-5; 8 bases are a match to TRBD2. This sequence was found in a man aged 18-30 years who had mild COVID-19 (a few samples of this study predate the infection). Cell type and time point are not known. The sequenced sample consisted of PBMCs or a T cell subset sorted from them (not recorded which). The CDR3 loop reads CASSPGGPLETQYF. The CDR3 DNA is TGTGCCAGCAGCCCGGGGGGGCCCTTGGAGACCCAGTACTTC.